This T cell receptor beta chain was retrieved from a study of OX40 agonist ivuxolimab in advanced cancers. Germline CDR1 and CDR2: SGHRS and YFSETQ. Unmatched junction bases numbered 1, after V lost 0 bases and J lost 1 base. The CDR3 consists of 14 residues. TCRdb's table, derived via immunoSEQ multiplex PCR, lists solely in-frame clones and lacks some. Of tens of thousands of clones listed, about 88% are singletons. The chain is built from TRBV5-1 and TRBJ2-7; 7 bases are a match to TRBD1. Sequencing was performed on CD4+ or CD8+ T cells sorted from blood, taken in a trial of the OX40 agonist ivuxolimab. This TCR was sampled from an adult with an advanced solid tumor such as melanoma, head and neck, liver or kidney cancer. The CDR3 protein is CASSLGQGSYEQYF. The CDR3 DNA is TGCGCCAGCAGCTTGGGACAGGGTTCCTACGAGCAGTACTTC.